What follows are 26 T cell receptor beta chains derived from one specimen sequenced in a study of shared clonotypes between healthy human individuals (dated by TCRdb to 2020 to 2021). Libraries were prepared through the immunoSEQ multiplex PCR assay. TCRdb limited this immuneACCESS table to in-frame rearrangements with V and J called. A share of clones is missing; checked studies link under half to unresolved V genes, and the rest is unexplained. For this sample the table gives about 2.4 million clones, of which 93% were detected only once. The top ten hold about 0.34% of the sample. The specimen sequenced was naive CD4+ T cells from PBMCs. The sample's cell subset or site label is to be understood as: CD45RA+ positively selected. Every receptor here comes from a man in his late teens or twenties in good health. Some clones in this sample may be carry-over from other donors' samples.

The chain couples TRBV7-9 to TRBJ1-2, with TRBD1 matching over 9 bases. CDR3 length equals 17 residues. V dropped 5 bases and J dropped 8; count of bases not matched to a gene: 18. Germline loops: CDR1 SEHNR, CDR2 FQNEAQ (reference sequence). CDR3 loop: CASSLPATGTGPRGYTF. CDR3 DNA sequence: TGTGCCAGCAGCCTACCCGCGACCGGGACAGGGCCGCGCGGCTACACCTTC.

The CDR3 coding sequence is TGCGCCAGCAGTGAGCGGGGGGTGTCCTACGAGCAGTACTTC. Translating gives CASSERGVSYEQYF. The V call is TRBV10-1, the J call TRBJ2-7; 7 positions match TRBD2. CDR1 and CDR2 from the germline V gene are WNHNN and SYGVQD (reference sequence). The CDR3 runs to 14 residues. V lost 2 bases to trimming and J lost 1 base; unmatched junction nucleotides: 2.

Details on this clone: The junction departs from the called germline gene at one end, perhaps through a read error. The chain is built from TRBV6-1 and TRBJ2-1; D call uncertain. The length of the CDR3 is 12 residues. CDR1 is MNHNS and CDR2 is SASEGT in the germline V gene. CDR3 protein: CASSDPPGQLLF. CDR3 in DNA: TGTGCCAGCAGTGACCCGCCGGGTCAGTTACTCTTC.

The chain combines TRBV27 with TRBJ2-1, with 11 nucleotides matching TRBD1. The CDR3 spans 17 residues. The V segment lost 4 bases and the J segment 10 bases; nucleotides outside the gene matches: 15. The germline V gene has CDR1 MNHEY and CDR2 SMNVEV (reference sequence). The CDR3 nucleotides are TGTGCCAGCAGTTCCCGGGACAGGGGGATAACACCCGGGGAGCAGTTCTTC. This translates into CASSSRDRGITPGEQFF.

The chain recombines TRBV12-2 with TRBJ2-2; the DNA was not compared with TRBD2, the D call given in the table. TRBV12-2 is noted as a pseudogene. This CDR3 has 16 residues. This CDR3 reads CASRPRRGGDTGELFF. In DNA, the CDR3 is TGTGCAAGTCGCCCAAGACGAGGGGGGGACACCGGGGAGCTGTTTTTT.

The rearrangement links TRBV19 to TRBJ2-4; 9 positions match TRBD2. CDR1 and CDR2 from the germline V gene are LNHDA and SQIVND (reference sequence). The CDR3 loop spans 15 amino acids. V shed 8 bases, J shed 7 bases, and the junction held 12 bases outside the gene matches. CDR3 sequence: CASRSGRLRGNIQYF. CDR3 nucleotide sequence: TGTGCCAGTCGTAGCGGGAGACTAAGGGGGAACATTCAGTACTTC.

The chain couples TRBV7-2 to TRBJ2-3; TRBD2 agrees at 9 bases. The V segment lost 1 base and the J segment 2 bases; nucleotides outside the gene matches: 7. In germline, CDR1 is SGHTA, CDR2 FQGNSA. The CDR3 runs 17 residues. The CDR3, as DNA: TGTGCCAGCAGCTTAGTGGGGCGGGAGGGCTTCACAGATACGCAGTATTTT. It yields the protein CASSLVGREGFTDTQYF.

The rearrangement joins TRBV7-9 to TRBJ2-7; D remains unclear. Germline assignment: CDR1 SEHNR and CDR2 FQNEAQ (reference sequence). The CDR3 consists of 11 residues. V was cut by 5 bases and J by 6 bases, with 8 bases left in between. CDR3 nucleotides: TGTGCCAGCAGCCTCTGGACCGAGCAGTACTTC. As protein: CASSLWTEQYF.

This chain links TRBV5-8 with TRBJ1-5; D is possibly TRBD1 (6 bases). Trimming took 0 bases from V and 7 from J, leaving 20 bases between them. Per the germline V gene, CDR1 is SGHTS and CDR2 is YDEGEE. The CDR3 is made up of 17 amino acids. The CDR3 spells CASSLGRQVGSSQPQHF. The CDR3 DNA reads TGTGCCAGCAGCTTGGGCCGACAGGTCGGCTCAAGCCAGCCCCAGCATTTT.

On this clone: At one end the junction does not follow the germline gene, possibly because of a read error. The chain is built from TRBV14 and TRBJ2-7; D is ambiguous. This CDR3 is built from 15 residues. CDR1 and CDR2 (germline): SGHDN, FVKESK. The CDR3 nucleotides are TGTGCCAGCAGCCAAGTCCTTACCAACACCTACGGGCAGTACTTC. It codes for CASSQVLTNTYGQYF.

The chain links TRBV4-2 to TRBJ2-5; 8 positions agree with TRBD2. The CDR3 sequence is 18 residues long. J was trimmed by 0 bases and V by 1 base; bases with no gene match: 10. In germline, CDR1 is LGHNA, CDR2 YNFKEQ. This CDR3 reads CASSQGGRASGYQETQYF. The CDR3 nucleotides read TGTGCCAGCAGCCAAGGGGGGCGGGCTAGCGGGTACCAAGAGACCCAGTACTTC.

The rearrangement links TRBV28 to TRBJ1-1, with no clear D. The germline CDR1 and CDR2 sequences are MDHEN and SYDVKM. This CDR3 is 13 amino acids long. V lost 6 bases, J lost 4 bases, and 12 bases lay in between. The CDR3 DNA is TGTGCCAGCAGCCCACCCACGGGCACTGAAGCTTTCTTT. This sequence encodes CASSPPTGTEAFF.

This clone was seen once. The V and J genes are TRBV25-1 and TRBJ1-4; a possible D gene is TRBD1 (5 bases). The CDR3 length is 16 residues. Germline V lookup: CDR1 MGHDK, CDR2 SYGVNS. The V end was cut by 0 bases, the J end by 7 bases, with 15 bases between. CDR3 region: CASSEYTGGGGEKLFF. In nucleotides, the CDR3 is TGTGCCAGCAGTGAATATACGGGGGGTGGCGGTGAAAAACTGTTTTTT.

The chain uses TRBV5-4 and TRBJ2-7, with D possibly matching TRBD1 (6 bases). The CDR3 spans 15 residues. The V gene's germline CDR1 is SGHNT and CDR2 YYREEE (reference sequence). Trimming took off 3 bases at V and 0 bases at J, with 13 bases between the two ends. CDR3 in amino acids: CASSSKGGSSYEQYF. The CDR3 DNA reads TGTGCCAGCAGCTCTAAAGGGGGAAGCTCCTACGAGCAGTACTTC.

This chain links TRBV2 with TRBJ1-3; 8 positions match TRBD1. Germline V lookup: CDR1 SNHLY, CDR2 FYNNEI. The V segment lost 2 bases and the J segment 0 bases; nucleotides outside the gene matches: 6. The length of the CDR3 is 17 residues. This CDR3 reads CASSERGQESSGNTIYF. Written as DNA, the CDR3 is TGTGCCAGCAGTGAACGGGGACAGGAGAGCTCTGGAAACACCATATATTTT.

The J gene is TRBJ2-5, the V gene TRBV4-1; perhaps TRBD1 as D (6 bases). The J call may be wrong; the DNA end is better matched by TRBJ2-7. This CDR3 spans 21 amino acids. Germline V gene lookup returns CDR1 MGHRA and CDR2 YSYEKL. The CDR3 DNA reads TGCGCCAGCAGCCAAGAAAGGGGGACCTATACGAAAGGACAGAGACCCTACGAGCAGTACTTC. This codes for CASSQERGTYTKGQRPYEQYF.

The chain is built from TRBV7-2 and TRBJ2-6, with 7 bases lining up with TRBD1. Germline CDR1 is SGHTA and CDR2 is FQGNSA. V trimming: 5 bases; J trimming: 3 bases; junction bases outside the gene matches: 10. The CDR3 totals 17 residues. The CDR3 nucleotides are TGTGCCAGCAGCCCTCGGACAGGAGAAGGTGGGGCCAACGTCCTGACTTTC. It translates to CASSPRTGEGGANVLTF.

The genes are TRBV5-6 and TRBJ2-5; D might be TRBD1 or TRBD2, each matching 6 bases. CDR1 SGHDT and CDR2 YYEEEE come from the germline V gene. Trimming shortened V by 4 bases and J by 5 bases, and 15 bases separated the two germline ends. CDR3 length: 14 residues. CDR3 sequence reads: CASSGRLGGETQYF. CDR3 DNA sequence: TGTGCCAGCAGCGGGAGGCTAGGGGGGGAGACCCAGTACTTC. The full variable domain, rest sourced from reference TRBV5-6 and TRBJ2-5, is DAGVTQSPTHLIKTRGQQVTLRCSPKSGHDTVSWYQQALGQGPQFIFQYYEEEERQRGNFPDRFSGHQFPNYSSELNVNALLLGDSALYLCASSGRLGGETQYFGPGTRLLVL.

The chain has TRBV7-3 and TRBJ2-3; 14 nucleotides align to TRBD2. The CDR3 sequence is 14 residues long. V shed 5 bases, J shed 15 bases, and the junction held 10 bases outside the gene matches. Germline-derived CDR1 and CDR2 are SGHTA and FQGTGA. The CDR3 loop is CASSIGTSGSREYF. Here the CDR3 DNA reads TGTGCCAGCAGCATAGGGACTAGCGGGAGTAGGGAATATTTT.

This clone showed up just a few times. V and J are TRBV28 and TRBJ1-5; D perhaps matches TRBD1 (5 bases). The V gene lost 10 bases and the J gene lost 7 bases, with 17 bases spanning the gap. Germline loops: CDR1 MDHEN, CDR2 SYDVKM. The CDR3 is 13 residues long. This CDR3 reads CANPDTPVQPQHF. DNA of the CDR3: TGTGCCAACCCGGACACCCCGGTCCAGCCCCAGCATTTT. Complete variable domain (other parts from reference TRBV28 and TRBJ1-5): DVKVTQSSRYLVKRTGEKVFLECVQDMDHENMFWYRQDPGLGLRLIYFSYDVKMKEKGDIPEGYSVSREKKERFSLILESASTNQTSMYLCANPDTPVQPQHFGDGTRLSIL.

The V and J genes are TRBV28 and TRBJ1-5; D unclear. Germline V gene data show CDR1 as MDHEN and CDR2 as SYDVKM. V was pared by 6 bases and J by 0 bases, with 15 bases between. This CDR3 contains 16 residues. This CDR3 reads CASSFRRGISNQPQHF. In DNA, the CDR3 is TGTGCCAGCAGCTTCCGACGGGGAATTAGCAATCAGCCCCAGCATTTT. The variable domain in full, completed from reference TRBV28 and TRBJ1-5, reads DVKVTQSSRYLVKRTGEKVFLECVQDMDHENMFWYRQDPGLGLRLIYFSYDVKMKEKGDIPEGYSVSREKKERFSLILESASTNQTSMYLCASSFRRGISNQPQHFGDGTRLSIL.

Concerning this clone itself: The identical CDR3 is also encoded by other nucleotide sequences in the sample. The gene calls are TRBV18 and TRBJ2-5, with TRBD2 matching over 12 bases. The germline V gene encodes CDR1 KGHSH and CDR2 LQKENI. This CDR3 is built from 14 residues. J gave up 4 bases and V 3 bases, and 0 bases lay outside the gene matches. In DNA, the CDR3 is TGTGCCAGCTCACCGGGACTAGCGGGAGAGACCCAGTACTTC. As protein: CASSPGLAGETQYF. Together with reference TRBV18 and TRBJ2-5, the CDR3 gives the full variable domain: NAGVMQNPRHLVRRRGQEARLRCSPMKGHSHVYWYRQLPEEGLKFMVYLQKENIIDESGMPKERFSAEFPKEGPSILRIQQVVRGDSAAYFCASSPGLAGETQYFGPGTRLLVL.

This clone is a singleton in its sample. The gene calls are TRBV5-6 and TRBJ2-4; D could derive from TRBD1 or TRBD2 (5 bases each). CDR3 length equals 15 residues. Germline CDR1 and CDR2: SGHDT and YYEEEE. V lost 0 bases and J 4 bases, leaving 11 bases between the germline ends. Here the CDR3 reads CASSLGRGPKNIQYF. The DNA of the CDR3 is TGTGCCAGCAGCTTGGGTCGGGGCCCAAAAAACATTCAGTACTTC. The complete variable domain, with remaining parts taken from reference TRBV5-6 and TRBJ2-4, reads DAGVTQSPTHLIKTRGQQVTLRCSPKSGHDTVSWYQQALGQGPQFIFQYYEEEERQRGNFPDRFSGHQFPNYSSELNVNALLLGDSALYLCASSLGRGPKNIQYFGAGTRLSVL.

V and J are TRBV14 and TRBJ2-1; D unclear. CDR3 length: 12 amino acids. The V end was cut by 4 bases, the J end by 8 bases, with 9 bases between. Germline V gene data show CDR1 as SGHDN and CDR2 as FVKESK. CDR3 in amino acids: CASSPFGYEQFF. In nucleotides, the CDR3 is TGTGCCAGCAGCCCCTTCGGCTATGAGCAGTTCTTC.

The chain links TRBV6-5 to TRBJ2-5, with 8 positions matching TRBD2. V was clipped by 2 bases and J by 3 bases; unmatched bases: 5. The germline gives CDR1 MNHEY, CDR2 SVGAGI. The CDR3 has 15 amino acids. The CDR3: CASSYRGSGEETQYF. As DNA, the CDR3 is TGTGCCAGCAGTTACCGGGGTAGCGGGGAAGAGACCCAGTACTTC.

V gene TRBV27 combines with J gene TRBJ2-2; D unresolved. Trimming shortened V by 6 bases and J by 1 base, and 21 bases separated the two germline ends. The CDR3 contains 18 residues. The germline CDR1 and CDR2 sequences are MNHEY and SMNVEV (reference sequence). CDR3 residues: CASSHLDPSWGNTGELFF. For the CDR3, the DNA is TGTGCCAGCAGCCACCTTGACCCTTCCTGGGGGAACACCGGGGAGCTGTTTTTT.